The next 22 T cell receptor beta chains were all read from a single sample in a study of technical replicates of blood from a few donors (dated by TCRdb to the late 2010s). The library came from the immunoSEQ multiplex PCR assay. TCRdb carries this immuneACCESS record with in-frame sequences only. Its versions omit some clonotypes, under half of them owing to an unresolved V gene in the studies checked, with the rest unexplained. This sample is represented by more than 70,000 clones; approximately 93% of them were singletons. 0.24% of the sample goes to the ten largest clones. The sequenced sample was T cells isolated from PBMCs. The receptors come from a human donor in good health.

The rearrangement joins TRBV5-1 to TRBJ2-7; possible D gene TRBD1, 5 bases. CDR3 length: 15 amino acids. Germline lookup yields CDR1 SGHRS and CDR2 YFSETQ. V lost 0 bases and J lost 2, with 12 bases in between. The CDR3: CASSLAADSTYEQYF. The CDR3 coding sequence is TGCGCCAGCAGCTTGGCCGCCGACAGCACCTACGAGCAGTACTTC.

The genes are TRBV5-6 and TRBJ2-3; 8 nucleotides agree with TRBD2. J was trimmed by 0 bases and V by 3 bases; bases with no gene match: 6. The CDR3 length is 16 residues. Germline assignment: CDR1 SGHDT and CDR2 YYEEEE. The CDR3 sequence is CASSWVSGTSTDTQYF. The CDR3 region has the DNA TGTGCCAGCAGCTGGGTTAGCGGGACGAGCACAGATACGCAGTATTTT.

The chain uses TRBV7-6 and TRBJ2-1; D is possibly TRBD2 (6 bases). CDR1 is SGHVS, CDR2 FNYEAQ, per germline. The CDR3 covers 15 residues. Trimming pared 5 bases from V and 6 bases from J, leaving 17 bases between. The chain's CDR3 is CASSRSGPPANEQFF. The CDR3 region has the DNA TGTGCCAGCAGCCGGAGCGGGCCTCCAGCCAATGAGCAGTTCTTC.

This chain connects TRBV28 to TRBJ1-5, with no clear D. The V end was cut by 3 bases, the J end by 4 bases, with 7 bases between. The CDR3 consists of 13 residues. Germline V gene data show CDR1 as MDHEN and CDR2 as SYDVKM. The CDR3 DNA follows: TGTGCCAGCAGTTTCCAGGAAAATCAGCCCCAGCATTTT. Translated: CASSFQENQPQHF.

The chain employs TRBV6-1 and TRBJ2-7, with D possibly matching TRBD2 (5 bases). Trimming cost V 9 bases and J 2 bases, with 17 bases left between them. Germline V lookup: CDR1 MNHNS, CDR2 SASEGT. The CDR3 loop spans 14 amino acids. DNA of the CDR3: TGTGCCAGTTCGACTAATGGGTTGGCCTACGAGCAGTACTTC. It specifies CASSTNGLAYEQYF.

V gene TRBV7-6 combines with J gene TRBJ2-5; D is ambiguous. This CDR3 region has 14 residues. The germline V gene encodes CDR1 SGHVS and CDR2 FNYEAQ. V lost 1 base and J lost 3, with 9 bases in between. As DNA, the CDR3 is TGTGCCAGCAGCTTAGAGGCAACAGAAGAGACCCAGTACTTC. This codes for CASSLEATEETQYF.

The CDR3 protein is CASSLDQAGGLREQFF. The CDR3 DNA sequence: TGTGCCAGCAGCTTGGATCAAGCGGGTGGACTAAGAGAGCAGTTCTTC. The V call is TRBV5-8, the J call TRBJ2-1, with D perhaps TRBD2 (6 bases). Between the trimmed V and J ends, which lost 0 bases and 10 bases, there was a span of 20 bases. The V gene's germline CDR1 is SGHTS and CDR2 YDEGEE. This CDR3 spans 16 amino acids.

The chain recombines TRBV6-1 with TRBJ1-2; D is uncertain. The CDR3 runs 13 residues. V lost 8 bases to trimming and J lost 4 bases, with 14 bases between them. CDR1 is MNHNS, CDR2 SASEGT, per germline. This CDR3 is CASHLFASYGYTF. The CDR3 DNA follows: TGTGCCAGCCACCTCTTTGCGAGCTATGGCTACACCTTC.

This clone was detected only a few times. The rearrangement joins TRBV5-1 to TRBJ1-3, with no clear D. Germline CDR1 SGHRS, CDR2 YFSETQ. V was pared by 0 bases and J by 2 bases, with 6 bases between. The CDR3 has 14 amino acids. The CDR3 nucleotides are TGCGCCAGCAGCTTGGAGCAAACTGGAAACACCATATATTTT. It yields the protein CASSLEQTGNTIYF.

The chain has TRBV12-5 and TRBJ2-3; the D gene is possibly TRBD1 (6 bases). Germline values: CDR1 LGHNT, CDR2 FRNRAP. Trimming cost V 0 bases and J 2 bases, with 12 bases left between them. There are 16 residues in the CDR3. The CDR3 reads CASGLVVTGSTDTQYF. CDR3 in DNA: TGTGCTAGTGGTTTGGTTGTGACAGGCTCCACAGATACGCAGTATTTT.

The CDR3 sequence: CASSVDLGAQPQHF. As DNA, the CDR3 is TGTGCCAGCAGCGTAGATCTGGGGGCTCAGCCCCAGCATTTT. The genes are TRBV9 and TRBJ1-5, with D possibly matching TRBD1 (6 bases). V gave up 0 bases and J gave up 6 bases, with 10 bases separating them. This CDR3 has 14 residues. Germline CDR1 is SGDLS and CDR2 is YYNGEE.

The chain recombines TRBV28 with TRBJ1-2, with D unclear. The CDR3 runs 12 residues. The V end lost 4 bases, the J end lost 1 base, and 4 bases lay between the germline ends. Looked up from germline, CDR1 is MDHEN and CDR2 is SYDVKM. Written as DNA, the CDR3 is TGTGCCAGCAGTTACAGTAACTATGGCTACACCTTC. Protein sequence: CASSYSNYGYTF.

CDR3 loop: CASSEIRVNTEAFF. CDR3 coding DNA: TGTGCCAGCAGTGAAATTCGGGTGAACACTGAAGCTTTCTTT. V and J are TRBV6-1 and TRBJ1-1; no definite D call. Germline CDR1 is MNHNS and CDR2 is SASEGT. V gave up 2 bases and J gave up 0 bases, with 7 bases separating them. The length of the CDR3 is 14 residues.

The V and J genes are TRBV7-8 and TRBJ1-2; D gene uncertain. The germline V gene has CDR1 SGHVS and CDR2 FQNEAQ. The CDR3 loop spans 14 amino acids. The V gene lost 0 bases and the J gene lost 4 bases, with 9 bases spanning the gap. The CDR3 DNA reads TGTGCCAGCAGCTTAGCGCCCCCAGTCTATGGCTACACCTTC. Translated, it gives CASSLAPPVYGYTF.

V is TRBV29-1 and J is TRBJ2-1; 8 bases match TRBD2. The CDR3 spans 14 residues. CDR1 is SQVTM, CDR2 ANQGSEA, per germline. The ends lost 3 bases at V and 2 bases at J; junction bases unmatched: 3. This chain's CDR3 is CSVEGGGTYNEQFF. The CDR3 bases are TGCAGCGTTGAGGGCGGGGGGACCTACAATGAGCAGTTCTTC.

The chain has TRBV7-9 and TRBJ2-5; TRBD1 matches at 7 bases. The CDR3 is 15 amino acids. V trimming: 4 bases; J trimming: 4 bases; junction bases outside the gene matches: 9. Germline V CDR1 and CDR2: SEHNR, FQNEAQ (reference sequence). In nucleotides, the CDR3 is TGTGCCAGCAGCTCGGTCGAAGGGGGCCGAGAGACCCAGTACTTC. This codes for CASSSVEGGRETQYF.

The CDR3 DNA follows: TGTGCCAGCAGTTACCAGGGGGCTGGTTCACCCCTCCACTTT. Its translation is CASSYQGAGSPLHF. The J gene is TRBJ1-6, the V gene TRBV6-5, with 8 nucleotides matching TRBD1. The CDR3 is 14 amino acids. The J segment lost 9 bases and the V segment lost 2 bases, leaving 3 bases of the junction unmatched. Germline V lookup: CDR1 MNHEY, CDR2 SVGAGI.

This clone was detected only a few times. The chain links TRBV12-5 to TRBJ2-7; 7 nucleotides align to TRBD2. The V segment lost 0 bases and the J segment 5 bases; nucleotides outside the gene matches: 7. The CDR3 spans 15 residues. Germline-derived CDR1 and CDR2 are LGHNT and FRNRAP. The CDR3 loop is CASGLVSPGRDEQYF. The CDR3 nucleotides are TGTGCTAGTGGTTTGGTATCGCCAGGGAGGGACGAGCAGTACTTC.

CDR3 region: CASSLAGYGNTEAFF. Here the CDR3 DNA reads TGTGCCAGCAGTTTAGCAGGGTATGGGAACACTGAAGCTTTCTTT. V usage is TRBV27 and J usage is TRBJ1-1, with a weak D call TRBD1 (5 bases). Trimming took off 2 bases at V and 1 base at J, with 11 bases between the two ends. Germline lookup yields CDR1 MNHEY and CDR2 SMNVEV (reference sequence). The CDR3 has 15 residues.

The chain couples TRBV12-5 to TRBJ2-3, with 9 bases fitting TRBD2. CDR1 and CDR2 from the germline V gene are LGHNT and FRNRAP. V was clipped by 2 bases and J by 5 bases; unmatched bases: 11. The CDR3 sequence is 17 residues long. CDR3 DNA: TGTGCTAGTGGTTTGTTCACAGCGGGAGGAGTGATAGATACGCAGTATTTT. This codes for CASGLFTAGGVIDTQYF.

The chain links TRBV7-6 to TRBJ1-2; D gene unclear. The V end was cut by 4 bases, the J end by 6 bases, with 30 bases between. CDR1 and CDR2 (germline): SGHVS, FNYEAQ. The CDR3 is 19 residues long. The CDR3 coding sequence is TGTGCCAGCAGCTCATCTTACCTGAAGAGGAGGCAGGCTTCGGATGGCTACACCTTC. Translation gives CASSSSYLKRRQASDGYTF.

The chain combines TRBV28 with TRBJ1-1; TRBD1 might be the D (5 bases). The CDR3 loop spans 13 amino acids. V lost 5 bases, J lost 7 bases, and 14 bases lay in between. Per the germline V gene, CDR1 is MDHEN and CDR2 is SYDVKM. The CDR3 sequence: CASSASPGFEAFF. Written as DNA, the CDR3 is TGTGCCAGCAGTGCTTCTCCAGGGTTTGAAGCTTTCTTT.